This T cell receptor (beta chain) came from a study of blood T cell repertoires in COVID-19. Study-wide context: There were acute and convalescent COVID-19 samples, and they came from the United States, Italy and Spain. T cells, B-cell-depleted T cells, or PBMCs provided the cDNA or gDNA that served as material.

Authors' methods: From reference gene primer amplification, estimates of nucleated cell counts were derived. Here immunoSEQ multiplex PCR was the method, and the copy in TCRdb shows in-frame clones only, minus some. V and J calls and clone size come straight from that table; D and trimming were deduced from the DNA. This sample has more than 25,000 clones, with approximately 85% found just once. Deletions cut 2 bases from V and 7 bases from J, with 14 bases between. Germline CDR1 is MNHNS and CDR2 is SASEGT. The CDR3 extends over 14 amino acids. The receptor was derived from a man aged 60 to 75 with active COVID-19. Sequenced material: peripheral blood. This chain uses TRBV6-1 with TRBJ2-5, with D perhaps matching TRBD2 (6 bases). The CDR3 loop is CASSERGSERTQYF. The CDR3 bases are TGTGCCAGCAGTGAACGGGGGTCGGAGAGGACCCAGTACTTC.